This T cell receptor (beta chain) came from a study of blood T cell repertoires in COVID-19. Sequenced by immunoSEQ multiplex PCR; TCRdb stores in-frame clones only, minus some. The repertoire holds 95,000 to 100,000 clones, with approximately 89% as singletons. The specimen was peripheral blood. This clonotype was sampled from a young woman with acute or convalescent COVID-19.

The CDR3 nucleotides are TGTGCCAGCAGTGGGCTCTCTGGAAACACCATATATTTT. Translation gives CASSGLSGNTIYF. The genes are TRBV2 and TRBJ1-3, with no clear D. Trimming cost V 4 bases and J 0 bases, with 4 bases left between them. Germline V gene sequence: CDR1 SNHLY, CDR2 FYNNEI. The CDR3 sequence is 13 residues long.